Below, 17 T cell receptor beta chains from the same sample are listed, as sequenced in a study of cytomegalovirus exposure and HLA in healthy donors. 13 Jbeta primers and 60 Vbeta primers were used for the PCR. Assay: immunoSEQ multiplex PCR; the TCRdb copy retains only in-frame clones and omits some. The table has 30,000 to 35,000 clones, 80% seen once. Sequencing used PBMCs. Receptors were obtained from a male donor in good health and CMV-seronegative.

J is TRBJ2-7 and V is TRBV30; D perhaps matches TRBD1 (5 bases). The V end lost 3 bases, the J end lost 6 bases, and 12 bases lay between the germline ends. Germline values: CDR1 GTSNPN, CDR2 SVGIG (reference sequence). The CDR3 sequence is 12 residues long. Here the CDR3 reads CAWSPQVGEQYF. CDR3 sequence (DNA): TGTGCCTGGAGCCCACAGGTTGGCGAGCAGTACTTC.

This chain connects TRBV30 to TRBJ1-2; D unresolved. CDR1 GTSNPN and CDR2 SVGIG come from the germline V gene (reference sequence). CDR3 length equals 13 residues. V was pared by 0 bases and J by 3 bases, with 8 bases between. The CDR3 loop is CAWSVARDYGYTF. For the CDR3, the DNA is TGTGCCTGGAGTGTAGCGAGAGACTATGGCTACACCTTC.

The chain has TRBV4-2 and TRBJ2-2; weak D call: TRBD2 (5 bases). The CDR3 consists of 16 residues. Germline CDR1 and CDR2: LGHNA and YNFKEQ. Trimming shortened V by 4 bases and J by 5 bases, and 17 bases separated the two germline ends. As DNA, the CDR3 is TGTGCCAGCAGCCTGGACGGGGTGGTGGCGACCGGGGAGCTGTTTTTT. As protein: CASSLDGVVATGELFF.

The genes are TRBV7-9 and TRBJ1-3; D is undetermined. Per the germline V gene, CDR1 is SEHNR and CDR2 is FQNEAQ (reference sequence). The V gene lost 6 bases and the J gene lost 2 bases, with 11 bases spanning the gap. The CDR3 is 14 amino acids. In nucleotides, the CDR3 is TGTGCCAGCAGGTACAACACCGCTGGAAACACCATATATTTT. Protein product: CASRYNTAGNTIYF. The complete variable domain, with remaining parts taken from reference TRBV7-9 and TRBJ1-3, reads DTGVSQNPRHKITKRGQNVTFRCDPISEHNRLYWYRQTLGQGPEFLTYFQNEAQLEKSRLLSDRFSAERPKGSFSTLEIQRTEQGDSAMYLCASRYNTAGNTIYFGEGSWLTVV.

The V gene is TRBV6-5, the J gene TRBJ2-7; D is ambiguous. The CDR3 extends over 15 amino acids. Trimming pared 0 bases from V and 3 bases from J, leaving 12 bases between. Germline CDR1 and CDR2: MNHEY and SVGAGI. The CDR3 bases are TGTGCCAGCAGTTACTCTTTTGCCGGGTTCTACGAGCAGTACTTC. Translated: CASSYSFAGFYEQYF.

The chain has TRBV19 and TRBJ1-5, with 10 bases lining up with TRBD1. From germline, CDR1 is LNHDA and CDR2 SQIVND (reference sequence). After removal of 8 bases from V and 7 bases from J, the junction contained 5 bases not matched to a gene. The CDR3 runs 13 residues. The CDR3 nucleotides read TGTGCCAGTGGTCTGGGACAGGGGCAGCCCCAGCATTTT. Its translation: CASGLGQGQPQHF. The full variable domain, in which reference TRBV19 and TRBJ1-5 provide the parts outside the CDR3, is DGGITQSPKYLFRKEGQNVTLSCEQNLNHDAMYWYRQDPGQGLRLIYYSQIVNDFQKGDIAEGYSVSREKKESFPLTVTSAQKNPTAFYLCASGLGQGQPQHFGDGTRLSIL.

CDR3 nucleotide sequence: TGTGCCAGCAGCCTCGGGGTTAGCAATCAGCCCCAGCATTTT. Translation: CASSLGVSNQPQHF. The chain is built from TRBV6-1 and TRBJ1-5; no clear D gene. CDR3 length equals 14 residues. Germline V gene lookup returns CDR1 MNHNS and CDR2 SASEGT. Trimming cost V 6 bases and J 0 bases, with 9 bases left between them.

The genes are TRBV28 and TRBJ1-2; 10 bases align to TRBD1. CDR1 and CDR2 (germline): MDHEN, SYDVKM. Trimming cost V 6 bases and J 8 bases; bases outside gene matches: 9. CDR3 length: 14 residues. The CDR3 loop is CASRPGQGSQGYTF. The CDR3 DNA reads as TGTGCCAGCAGACCGGGACAGGGGAGTCAAGGCTACACCTTC.

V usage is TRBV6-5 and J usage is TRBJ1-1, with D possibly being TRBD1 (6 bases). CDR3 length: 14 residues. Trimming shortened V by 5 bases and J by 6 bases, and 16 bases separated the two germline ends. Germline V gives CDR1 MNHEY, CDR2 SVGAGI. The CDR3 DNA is TGTGCCAGCAGTCTTAACAGGGTCAGGTCTGAAGCTTTCTTT. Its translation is CASSLNRVRSEAFF.

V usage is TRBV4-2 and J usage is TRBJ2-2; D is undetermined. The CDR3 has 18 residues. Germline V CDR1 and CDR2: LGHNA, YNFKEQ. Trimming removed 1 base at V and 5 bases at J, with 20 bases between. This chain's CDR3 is CASSQVRGHSFETGELFF. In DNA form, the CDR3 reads TGTGCCAGCAGCCAAGTACGAGGCCACTCCTTCGAAACCGGGGAGCTGTTTTTT.

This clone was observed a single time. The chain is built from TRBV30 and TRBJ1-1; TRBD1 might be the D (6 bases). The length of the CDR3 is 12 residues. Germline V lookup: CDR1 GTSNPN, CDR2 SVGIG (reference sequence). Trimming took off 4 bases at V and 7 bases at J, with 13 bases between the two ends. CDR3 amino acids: CAWTQGLNEAFF. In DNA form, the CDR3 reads TGTGCCTGGACGCAGGGGCTCAATGAAGCTTTCTTT.

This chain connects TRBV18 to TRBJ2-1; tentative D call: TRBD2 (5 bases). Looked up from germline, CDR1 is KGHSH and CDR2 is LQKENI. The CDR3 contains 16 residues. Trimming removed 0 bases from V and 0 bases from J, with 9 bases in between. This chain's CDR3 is CASSPPPGSSYNEQFF. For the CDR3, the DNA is TGTGCCAGCTCACCACCCCCGGGGAGCTCCTACAATGAGCAGTTCTTC.

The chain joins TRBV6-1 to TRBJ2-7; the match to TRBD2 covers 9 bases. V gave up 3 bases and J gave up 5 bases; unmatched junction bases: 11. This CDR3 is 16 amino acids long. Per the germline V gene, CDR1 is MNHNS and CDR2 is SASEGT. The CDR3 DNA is TGTGCCAGCAGTGATGTCGGGCGGGAGGGCTCGGACGAGCAGTACTTC. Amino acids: CASSDVGREGSDEQYF.

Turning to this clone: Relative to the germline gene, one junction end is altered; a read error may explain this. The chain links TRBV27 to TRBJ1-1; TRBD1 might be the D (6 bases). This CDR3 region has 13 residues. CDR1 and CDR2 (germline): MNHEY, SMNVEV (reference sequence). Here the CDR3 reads CASSLTGYTGAFF. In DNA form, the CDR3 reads TGTGCCAGCAGTTTAACAGGGTACACTGGAGCTTTCTTT.

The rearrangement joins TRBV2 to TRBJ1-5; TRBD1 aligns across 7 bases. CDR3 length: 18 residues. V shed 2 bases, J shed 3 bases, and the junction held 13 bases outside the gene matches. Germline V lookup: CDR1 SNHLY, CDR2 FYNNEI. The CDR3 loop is CASSEPPKTGKINQPQHF. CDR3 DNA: TGTGCCAGCAGTGAACCTCCTAAGACAGGGAAGATCAATCAGCCCCAGCATTTT.

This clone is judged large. The CDR3, as DNA: TGTGCCAGCAGCAGAGGACAGGGCAATCAGCCCCAGCATTTT. This translates into CASSRGQGNQPQHF. The V call is TRBV11-2, the J call TRBJ1-5; 7 positions match TRBD1. Germline assignment: CDR1 SGHAT and CDR2 FQNNGV. V was pared by 5 bases and J by 2 bases, with 3 bases of the junction left unmatched. The CDR3 covers 14 residues. Complete variable domain (other parts from reference TRBV11-2 and TRBJ1-5): EAGVAQSPRYKIIEKRQSVAFWCNPISGHATLYWYQQILGQGPKLLIQFQNNGVVDDSQLPKDRFSAERLKGVDSTLKIQPAKLEDSAVYLCASSRGQGNQPQHFGDGTRLSIL.

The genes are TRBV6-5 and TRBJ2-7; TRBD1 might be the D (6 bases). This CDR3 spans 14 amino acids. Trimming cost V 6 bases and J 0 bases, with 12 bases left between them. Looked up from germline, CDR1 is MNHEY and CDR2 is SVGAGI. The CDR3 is CASSPNRVSYEQYF. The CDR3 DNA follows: TGTGCCAGCAGCCCCAACAGGGTCTCCTACGAGCAGTACTTC.